Listed below are T cell receptor beta chains from one sample, sequenced in a study of blood T cell repertoires in COVID-19. Sequenced by immunoSEQ multiplex PCR; TCRdb stores in-frame clones only, minus some. Of tens of thousands of clones in the sample, roughly 88% were seen once. Sequencing was done on a sample of peripheral blood. These receptors all stem from a woman over 75 with active or convalescent COVID-19. Both conserved end residues are part of each CDR3. A D gene is named only where the DNA matches it firmly. Size is stated for part of the rows, as once, few or many counts, or as a class when the clone is expanded.

V	size	J	D	length	DNA	CDR3
TRBV7-9	.	TRBJ1-2	TRBD1	16	TGTGCCAGCAGCCATACGGACAGGGAGTTTAACTATGGCTACACCTTC	CASSHTDREFNYGYTF
TRBV6-1	.	TRBJ1-2	.	13	TGTGCCAGCAGTGAATCTAGGGGTCAGGGCTACACCTTC	CASSESRGQGYTF
TRBV6-5	.	TRBJ2-5	.	13	TGTGCCAGCAGTTATACAGGGCAAGAGACCCAGTACTTC	CASSYTGQETQYF
TRBV11-3	.	TRBJ1-2	TRBD1	13	TGTGCCAGCAGCTCCCGACAGGGCGATGGCTACACCTTC	CASSSRQGDGYTF
TRBV28	once	TRBJ2-2	TRBD1	13	TGTGCCAGCACCCCGGACAGGGACGGGGAGCTGTTTTTT	CASTPDRDGELFF
TRBV7-3	.	TRBJ2-3	.	14	TGTGCCAGCAGCCCCCGAGGGCCTCCAGATACGCAGTATTTT	CASSPRGPPDTQYF
TRBV5-1	.	TRBJ2-7	TRBD2	15	TGCGCCAGCAGCAGAACTAGCGGGTCCTCCTACGAGCAGTACTTC	CASSRTSGSSYEQYF
TRBV19	.	TRBJ2-3	.	14	TGTGCCAGTAATCGGGATACTAGCACAGATACGCAGTATTTT	CASNRDTSTDTQYF
TRBV7-8	.	TRBJ1-3	.	16	TGTGCCAGCAGCTTAGCGAATCGAGGTTTGGGAAACACCATATATTTT	CASSLANRGLGNTIYF
TRBV28	.	TRBJ2-4	.	14	TGTGCCAGCAGTTTAGGAGGAACCAAAAACATTCAGTACTTC	CASSLGGTKNIQYF
TRBV20-1	.	TRBJ1-6	TRBD1	14	TGCAGTGCTAGTGGGACAGGGTTAAATTCACCCCTCCACTTT	CSASGTGLNSPLHF
TRBV5-4	.	TRBJ2-7	.	11	TGTGCCAGCAGCTCCCCCTTGGAGCAGTACTTC	CASSSPLEQYF
TRBV28	.	TRBJ1-2	TRBD1	16	TGTGCCAGCAGTGTCGGGACAGGGGCATCTAACTATGGCTACACCTTC	CASSVGTGASNYGYTF
TRBV18	once	TRBJ1-4	.	13	TGTGCCAGCCAACCAGGGACAAATGAAAAACTGTTTTTT	CASQPGTNEKLFF
TRBV7-9	.	TRBJ1-4	.	16	TGTGCCAGCAGCTTATCCGCAGGGGAGAAGAGGGAAAAACTGTTTTTT	CASSLSAGEKREKLFF
TRBV18	.	TRBJ2-7	TRBD1	15	TGTGCCAGCTCACCCGGGACAGGGGGCGCGTACGAGCAGTACTTC	CASSPGTGGAYEQYF
TRBV28	.	TRBJ2-7	TRBD1	16	TGTGCCAGCAGTTTGTCCGGGACAGGGGGCTCCTACGAGCAGTACTTC	CASSLSGTGGSYEQYF
TRBV24-1	.	TRBJ1-3	.	12	TGTGCCTCCTCCGGAGCCCGAAACACCATATATTTT	CASSGARNTIYF
TRBV18	.	TRBJ2-2	.	14	TGTGCCAGCTCACCACCGCAGGCCACCGGGGAGCTGTTTTTT	CASSPPQATGELFF
TRBV4-1	.	TRBJ1-1	TRBD1	14	TGCGCCAGCAGCCAACTAGGGGGCCTCACTGAAGCTTTCTTT	CASSQLGGLTEAFF
TRBV12-3/TRBV12-4	.	TRBJ1-1	.	11	TGTGCCAGCAGTATATACAGTGAAGCTTTCTTT	CASSIYSEAFF
TRBV27	few	TRBJ2-7	TRBD2	15	TGTGCCAGCAGTCGTGGCCCTAGCGGGAGCTACGAGCAGTACTTC	CASSRGPSGSYEQYF
TRBV6-5	once	TRBJ1-6	TRBD1	15	TGTGCCAGCAGTCGCAAATGGGACAGGGATTCACCCCTCCACTTT	CASSRKWDRDSPLHF
TRBV9	.	TRBJ2-1	TRBD1	17	TGTGCCAGCAGCGTAGGAACAGGGGATAGCTCCTACAATGAGCAGTTCTTC	CASSVGTGDSSYNEQFF
TRBV7-8	.	TRBJ2-1	TRBD2	15	TGTGCCAGCAGCCCGCTAGCGGGGGGAGAGAATGAGCAGTTCTTC	CASSPLAGGENEQFF
TRBV21-1	.	TRBJ2-3	.	17	TGTGCCAGCAGCAAAGGCCCCCCGGGGGGGGCCCCGGATACGCAGTATTTT	CASSKGPPGGAPDTQYF
TRBV5-6	.	TRBJ1-5	.	16	TGTGCCAGCAGCTTGGAGCGGGGTACTAGCAATCAGCCCCAGCATTTT	CASSLERGTSNQPQHF
TRBV5-1	.	TRBJ2-2	TRBD1	14	TGCGCCAGCAGTGAACAGGGGGCCACCGGGGAGCTGTTTTTT	CASSEQGATGELFF
TRBV7-2	few	TRBJ2-3	.	14	TGTGCCAGCAGCTTTCGTACTATCACAGATACGCAGTATTTT	CASSFRTITDTQYF
TRBV5-1	.	TRBJ2-7	.	14	TGCGCCAGCAGCTTGAATGACAGACCCTACGAGCAGTACTTC	CASSLNDRPYEQYF
TRBV2	.	TRBJ2-7	TRBD1	13	TGTGCCAGCAGAGCAGGACAGGGCTACGAGCAGTACTTC	CASRAGQGYEQYF
TRBV28	.	TRBJ2-7	.	15	TGTGCCAGCAGTTCCGGGACATACGATTCCTACGAGCAGTACTTC	CASSSGTYDSYEQYF
TRBV5-1	few	TRBJ1-1	TRBD1	13	TGCGCCAGCACGGGACAGCCGAACACTGAAGCTTTCTTT	CASTGQPNTEAFF
TRBV15	.	TRBJ2-7	TRBD1	19	TGTGCCACCAGCAGACCAAATATCCAGACGGGACAGGGCTCCTACGAGCAGTACTTC	CATSRPNIQTGQGSYEQYF
TRBV11-3	.	TRBJ1-1	.	16	TGTGCCAGCAGCTTACGGGGGGCCGCGCGCTACACTGAAGCTTTCTTT	CASSLRGAARYTEAFF
TRBV5-6	.	TRBJ2-3	.	13	TGTGCCAGCAGCACCCGCGGCACAGATACGCAGTATTTT	CASSTRGTDTQYF
TRBV28	.	TRBJ2-3	.	14	TGTGCCAGCAGTTTCGCGGTGTTCACAGATACGCAGTATTTT	CASSFAVFTDTQYF
TRBV7-7	once	TRBJ2-5	.	13	TGTGCTAGCAGGTCCCAGGGGTGGGAGACCCAGTACTTC	CASRSQGWETQYF
TRBV5-5	.	TRBJ2-5	.	11	TGTGCCAGCAGCGCGCTTGAGACCCAGTACTTC	CASSALETQYF
TRBV4-1	.	TRBJ2-7	TRBD2	15	TGCGCCAGCAGCCAATCTACTAGCGGGGGCTACGAGCAGTACTTC	CASSQSTSGGYEQYF
TRBV19	.	TRBJ2-2	.	14	TGTGCCAGTAGTAGGGACCGGAGGGTCGGGGAGCTGTTTTTT	CASSRDRRVGELFF
TRBV7-2	.	TRBJ2-7	TRBD1	16	TGTGCCAGCAGCTCTACCTCAGACAGGGTACCCTACGAGCAGTACTTC	CASSSTSDRVPYEQYF
TRBV2	once	TRBJ1-5	.	13	TGTGCCAGCAGAGGATGGGGAGGTCAGCCCCAGCATTTT	CASRGWGGQPQHF
TRBV2	.	TRBJ2-5	.	13	TGTGCCAGCAGTGTTCTAGCGAAAGAGACCCAGTACTTC	CASSVLAKETQYF
TRBV19	.	TRBJ2-1	TRBD2	14	TGTGCCAGTTCTCTAGCGGGGGCACCCAATGAGCAGTTCTTC	CASSLAGAPNEQFF
TRBV2	.	TRBJ1-2	.	13	TGTGCCAGCAGTGGTAGCGTAAACTATGGCTACACCTTC	CASSGSVNYGYTF
TRBV30	.	TRBJ2-7	TRBD1	13	TGTGCCTGGAACCCAGACAGGGCCTACGAGCAGTACTTC	CAWNPDRAYEQYF
TRBV19	.	TRBJ2-3	TRBD1	14	TGTGCCAGTAGAAGGGGGCGAGGCACAGATACGCAGTATTTT	CASRRGRGTDTQYF
TRBV5-4	.	TRBJ1-1	TRBD1	12	TGTGCCAGCAGCCGGGACAGGGCGGAAGCTTTCTTT	CASSRDRAEAFF
TRBV12-3/TRBV12-4	.	TRBJ1-1	.	13	TGTGCCAGCAGTTTTTATAAGAACACTGAAGCTTTCTTT	CASSFYKNTEAFF
TRBV7-6	few	TRBJ2-2	TRBD1	18	TGTGCCAGCAGCTTATTTGGGATGACAGGGACCGACACCGGGGAGCTGTTTTTT	CASSLFGMTGTDTGELFF
TRBV7-9	.	TRBJ2-7	TRBD2	15	TGTGCCAGCAGGCGAGACGGGACTAGTGTTTACGAGCAGTACTTC	CASRRDGTSVYEQYF
TRBV27	.	TRBJ1-2	.	16	TGTGCCAGCAGTTTGAGGACAGCCGAGCAATACTATGGCTACACCTTC	CASSLRTAEQYYGYTF